The 2 T cell receptor beta chains below were found in one sample sequenced in a study of vaccination effects on CD4 cells after COVID-19. Produced via immunoSEQ multiplex PCR; TCRdb's table is partial and in-frame only. The sample records about 20,000 clones, 70% to 80% being singletons. Their cognate antigens are unknown. Before any sequencing was done, the ViraFEST assay used viral peptide pools to expand antigen-specific CD4+ T cells. Culture proceeded for roughly ten days, and CD4+ T cells were then isolated. The material was CD4+ T cells from PBMCs cultured with HCoV-229E spike peptides, obtained before COVID-19 vaccination. The source is a human donor who received a COVID-19 vaccine.

CDR3 nucleotides: TGTGCCAGCAGTGAAGGACGGGGGGGGAACTATGGCTACACCTTC. It codes for CASSEGRGGNYGYTF. V and J are TRBV6-1 and TRBJ1-2; D might be TRBD1 (5 bases). Germline lookup yields CDR1 MNHNS and CDR2 SASEGT. Trimming pared 1 base from V and 2 bases from J, leaving 11 bases between. The CDR3 sequence is 15 residues long.

The chain employs TRBV5-6 and TRBJ2-7, with D maybe TRBD2 (6 bases). Germline V CDR1 and CDR2: SGHDT, YYEEEE. The CDR3 contains 17 residues. Trimming pared 4 bases from V and 0 bases from J, leaving 20 bases between. The DNA of the CDR3 is TGTGCCAGCAGCCCACGGGCATCCGGGACTTACTCCTACGAGCAGTACTTC. Its translation: CASSPRASGTYSYEQYF.